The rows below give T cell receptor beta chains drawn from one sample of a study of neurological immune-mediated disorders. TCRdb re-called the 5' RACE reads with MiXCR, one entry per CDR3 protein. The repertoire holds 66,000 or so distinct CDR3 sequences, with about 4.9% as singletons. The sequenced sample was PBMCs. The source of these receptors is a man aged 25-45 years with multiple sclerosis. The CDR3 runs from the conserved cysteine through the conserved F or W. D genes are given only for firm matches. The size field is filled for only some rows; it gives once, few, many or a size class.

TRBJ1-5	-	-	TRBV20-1	TGCAGTGCTAGAGATCGTAGCAATCAGCCCCAGCATTTT	CSARDRSNQPQHF
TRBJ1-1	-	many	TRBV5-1	TGCGCCAGCAGCTTAAGGGGGGGAAACACTGAAGCTTTCTTT	CASSLRGGNTEAFF
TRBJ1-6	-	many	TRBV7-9	TGTGCCAGCAGTCACCTACAGGGCCACCCCCTCCACTTT	CASSHLQGHPLHF
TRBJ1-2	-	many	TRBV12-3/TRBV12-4	TGTGCCAGCAGTTACAGCCTCTATGGCTACACCTTC	CASSYSLYGYTF
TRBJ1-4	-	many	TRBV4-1	TGCGCCAGCAAACCAATGTTGACAGCGTTTAATGAAAAACTGTTTTTT	CASKPMLTAFNEKLFF
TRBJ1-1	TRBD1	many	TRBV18	TGTGCCAGCTCACTCATCGACAGGGTGAACACTGAAGCTTTCTTT	CASSLIDRVNTEAFF
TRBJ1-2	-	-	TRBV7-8	TGTACCAGCAGCCCCGGGACTCAACTAGGCTCCTACACCTTC	CTSSPGTQLGSYTF
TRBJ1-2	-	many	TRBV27	TGTGCCAGCAAGGGGGTCTACTATGGCTACACCTTC	CASKGVYYGYTF
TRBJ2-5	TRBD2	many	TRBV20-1	TGCAGTGCTAGAGACCCCCAGCGGGGGTACTTC	CSARDPQRGYF
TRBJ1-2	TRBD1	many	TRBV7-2	TGTGCCAGCAGCACAGGGGGCGCTGCAGGTGGCTACACCTTC	CASSTGGAAGGYTF